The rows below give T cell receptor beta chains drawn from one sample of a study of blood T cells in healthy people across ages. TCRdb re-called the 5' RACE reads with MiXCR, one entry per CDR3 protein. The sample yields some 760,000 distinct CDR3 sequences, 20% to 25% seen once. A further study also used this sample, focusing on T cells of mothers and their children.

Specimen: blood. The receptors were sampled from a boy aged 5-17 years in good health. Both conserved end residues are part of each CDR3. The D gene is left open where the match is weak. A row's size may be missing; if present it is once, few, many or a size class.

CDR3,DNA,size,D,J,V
CAISESGGQNTEAFF,TGTGCCATCAGTGAGTCCGGGGGACAGAACACTGAAGCTTTCTTT,few,-,TRBJ1-1,TRBV10-3
CSAHRMNTEAFF,TGCAGTGCCCACCGTATGAACACTGAAGCTTTCTTT,-,-,TRBJ1-1,TRBV20-1
CASSEGGAATGELFF,TGTGCCAGCAGCGAGGGCGGGGCCGCCACCGGGGAGCTGTTTTTT,few,-,TRBJ2-2,TRBV9
CSVEVSGSYEQYF,TGCAGCGTTGAAGTTTCGGGATCCTACGAGCAGTACTTC,few,-,TRBJ2-7,TRBV29-1
CASSPTGTRYGYTF,TGTGCCAGCAGCCCGACCGGGACACGGTATGGCTACACCTTC,few,-,TRBJ1-2,TRBV7-6
CASSLAGVIDTQYF,TGTGCCAGCAGTTTAGCGGGAGTCATAGATACGCAGTATTTT,-,TRBD2,TRBJ2-3,TRBV28
CASSLYPGNYGYTF,TGTGCCAGCAGCTTATATCCAGGGAACTATGGCTACACCTTC,once,-,TRBJ1-2,TRBV7-8
CASSYDLTYEQYF,TGCGCCAGCAGCTACGACCTCACGTACGAGCAGTACTTC,-,-,TRBJ2-7,TRBV10-2
CARAGTGTDTQYF,TGTGCCAGAGCGGGAACAGGGACAGATACGCAGTATTTT,-,-,TRBJ2-3,TRBV7-2
CASSRSEAFF,TGTGCCAGCAGTCGGTCGGAGGCTTTCTTT,-,-,TRBJ1-1,TRBV2
CASSYRGWGSRNEQFF,TGTGCCAGCAGCTACAGGGGTTGGGGGAGTAGGAATGAGCAGTTCTTC,few,TRBD1,TRBJ2-1,TRBV5-6
CASSDGGNYNEQFF,TGTGCCAGCAGTGACGGGGGGAACTACAATGAGCAGTTCTTC,-,TRBD2,TRBJ2-1,TRBV6-2/TRBV6-3
CSAETGRDQPQHF,TGCAGTGCCGAAACAGGGCGGGACCAGCCCCAGCATTTT,few,-,TRBJ1-5,TRBV20-1
CSVEDPGGRAWETQYF,TGCAGCGTTGAAGATCCGGGTGGGAGGGCTTGGGAGACCCAGTACTTC,-,TRBD2,TRBJ2-5,TRBV29-1
CSARDPIAGLYGYTF,TGCAGTGCTAGAGACCCGATCGCTGGGCTCTATGGCTACACCTTC,-,-,TRBJ1-2,TRBV20-1
CASSFGGLTLGNEKLFF,TGTGCCAGCAGCTTCGGGGGATTAACCCTGGGAAATGAAAAACTGTTTTTT,-,-,TRBJ1-4,TRBV11-2
CASSPSTLQGTEQYF,TGTGCCAGCAGCCCGTCTACATTACAGGGGACAGAGCAGTACTTC,few,TRBD1,TRBJ2-7,TRBV7-9
CASRQVASSYGYTF,TGTGCCAGTAGACAGGTGGCCTCATCCTATGGCTACACCTTC,-,-,TRBJ1-2,TRBV19